This passage covers 28 T cell receptor beta chains from one sample sequenced in a study of long-term antiretroviral therapy in people with HIV. Version v3.0 of the immunoSEQ assay ran at survey level. Sequenced by immunoSEQ multiplex PCR; TCRdb stores in-frame clones only, minus some. The sample has 20,000 to 25,000 clones; 76% are singletons. The input for sequencing was unsorted PBMCs, taken about 1.8 years before starting antiretroviral therapy. The receptors originated from a woman aged 40 to 49 with HIV.

The chain recombines TRBV10-1 with TRBJ2-3; 10 bases line up with TRBD2. This CDR3 is built from 17 residues. Germline V gene data show CDR1 as WNHNN and CDR2 as SYGVQD (reference sequence). The junction had 14 bases not matched to a gene; V was cut back by 4 bases and J by 7 bases. In DNA form, the CDR3 reads TGCGCCAGCAGTGGTCCAGCGGGAGGGCCGGCGGGAAATACGCAGTATTTT. Protein: CASSGPAGGPAGNTQYF.

V is TRBV11-3 and J is TRBJ2-1, with TRBD1 matching 9 bases. Germline V lookup: CDR1 SGHNT, CDR2 YENEEA. CDR3 size: 15 residues. V lost 4 bases, J lost 7 bases, and 8 bases stayed unmatched. DNA of the CDR3: TGTGCCAGCAGCTCCGGGACAGGGAATCGGAATGAGCAGTTCTTC. Residues: CASSSGTGNRNEQFF.

This clone was counted once. The rearrangement links TRBV14 to TRBJ1-2; tentative D call: TRBD1 (5 bases). V lost 3 bases and J lost 5, with 10 bases in between. Germline V gene sequence: CDR1 SGHDN, CDR2 FVKESK. The CDR3 totals 13 residues. CDR3 DNA sequence: TGTGCCAGCAGCCACGTCGGGGGATATGGCTACACCTTC. Protein sequence: CASSHVGGYGYTF.

This chain connects TRBV18 to TRBJ2-1; 8 bases match TRBD1. V gave up 4 bases and J gave up 1 base; unmatched junction bases: 9. The CDR3 totals 17 residues. The germline gives CDR1 KGHSH, CDR2 LQKENI. The CDR3 reads CASSQTSGGASYNEQFF. In DNA, the CDR3 is TGTGCCAGCTCACAAACCTCAGGGGGCGCTTCCTACAATGAGCAGTTCTTC.

The chain is built from TRBV5-1 and TRBJ1-1; 7 bases are shared with TRBD1. The junction had 3 bases not matched to a gene; V was cut back by 4 bases and J by 0 bases. Germline loops: CDR1 SGHRS, CDR2 YFSETQ. This CDR3 spans 14 amino acids. The CDR3 coding sequence is TGCGCCAGCAGCGGGGGACAGATGAACACTGAAGCTTTCTTT. Translation: CASSGGQMNTEAFF.

A few counts support this clone. The V and J genes are TRBV30 and TRBJ1-2; 8 bases align to TRBD1. The CDR3 sequence is 13 residues long. V shed 2 bases, J shed 10 bases, and the junction held 9 bases outside the gene matches. Germline loops: CDR1 GTSNPN, CDR2 SVGIG (reference sequence). This chain's CDR3 is CAWSLGQGSDYTF. The CDR3, as DNA: TGTGCCTGGAGTCTTGGACAGGGAAGTGACTACACCTTC.

The rearrangement uses TRBV5-1 and TRBJ1-1; a possible D gene is TRBD1 (5 bases). This CDR3 has 15 residues. Germline V CDR1 and CDR2: SGHRS, YFSETQ. The germline V and J ends were trimmed by 2 bases and 0 bases, with 11 bases remaining between them. The CDR3: CASSFDRLMNTEAFF. The CDR3 DNA follows: TGCGCCAGCAGCTTTGACAGACTTATGAACACTGAAGCTTTCTTT. Together with reference TRBV5-1 and TRBJ1-1, the CDR3 gives the full variable domain: KAGVTQTPRYLIKTRGQQVTLSCSPISGHRSVSWYQQTPGQGLQFLFEYFSETQRNKGNFPGRFSGRQFSNSRSEMNVSTLELGDSALYLCASSFDRLMNTEAFFGQGTRLTVV.

V is TRBV6-6 and J is TRBJ1-3, with 7 positions matching TRBD1. Germline V gene lookup returns CDR1 MNHNY and CDR2 SVGAGI (reference sequence). The CDR3 runs 16 residues. With V trimmed by 5 bases and J by 0 bases, 7 bases remained unmatched. The CDR3 nucleotides are TGTGCCAGCAGTAAACGGGACAGCCTCTCTGGAAACACCATATATTTT. Residues: CASSKRDSLSGNTIYF.

The chain links TRBV30 to TRBJ2-7; possibly TRBD2 for D (5 bases). In germline, CDR1 is GTSNPN, CDR2 SVGIG (reference sequence). V was shortened by 1 base and J by 0 bases, with 16 bases between the two germline ends. This CDR3 has 16 residues. The CDR3 protein is CAWSDPPERNSYEQYF. The CDR3 DNA reads as TGTGCCTGGAGTGACCCTCCCGAGCGGAACTCCTACGAGCAGTACTTC.

The V call is TRBV4-2, the J call TRBJ1-1; D gene unclear. The germline gives CDR1 LGHNA, CDR2 YNFKEQ. CDR3 size: 18 residues. The ends were cut back, 1 base at V and 5 bases at J, with 23 bases in the middle. CDR3 nucleotide sequence: TGTGCCAGCAGCCAAGTTTCAGGTGGCGATATCAGGACGACTGAAGCTTTCTTT. This encodes CASSQVSGGDIRTTEAFF.

The chain is built from TRBV30 and TRBJ2-7, with D hard to call. Germline CDR1 reads GTSNPN; CDR2 reads SVGIG (reference sequence). This CDR3 comprises 11 residues. The V end was cut by 4 bases, the J end by 3 bases, with 7 bases between. DNA of the CDR3: TGTGCCTGGACAAATCGCTACGAGCAGTACTTC. Translated: CAWTNRYEQYF.

The chain uses TRBV18 and TRBJ2-2; D is uncertain. The germline V gene has CDR1 KGHSH and CDR2 LQKENI. V lost 2 bases to trimming and J lost 5 bases, with 12 bases between them. The CDR3 has 15 amino acids. The CDR3 nucleotides read TGTGCCAGCTCACCAAAGGACGACTCGACCGGGGAGCTGTTTTTT. This gives the protein CASSPKDDSTGELFF.

The gene calls are TRBV11-2 and TRBJ2-7; maybe TRBD2 (6 bases). CDR1 is SGHAT and CDR2 is FQNNGV in the germline V gene. The length of the CDR3 is 16 residues. V lost 4 bases and J 2 bases, leaving 18 bases between the germline ends. Written as DNA, the CDR3 is TGTGCCAGCAGCTCCCCGTGGAGGGGAAGACCCTACGAGCAGTACTTC. This gives the protein CASSSPWRGRPYEQYF.

The chain uses TRBV4-1 and TRBJ2-7, with 8 nucleotides matching TRBD1. CDR1 and CDR2 from the germline V gene are MGHRA and YSYEKL. The CDR3 has 16 residues. Losses at the gene ends were 0 bases for V and 3 bases for J; bases not matched to a gene: 7. CDR3 loop: CASSQDSRQGYYEQYF. The CDR3 DNA follows: TGCGCCAGCAGCCAAGATTCGAGACAGGGGTACTACGAGCAGTACTTC.

The chain combines TRBV4-2 with TRBJ2-1; TRBD2 matches 7 bases. Germline V lookup: CDR1 LGHNA, CDR2 YNFKEQ. J lost 6 bases, V lost 3 bases, and 2 bases had no gene match. The CDR3 spans 13 residues. This CDR3 reads CASSHGGTNEQFF. DNA for the CDR3: TGTGCCAGCAGCCACGGGGGGACCAATGAGCAGTTCTTC.

The rearrangement links TRBV5-1 to TRBJ2-1; D tentatively reads TRBD1 or TRBD2 (5 bases each). The germline gives CDR1 SGHRS, CDR2 YFSETQ. The V and J ends lost 3 bases and 3 bases respectively, with 16 bases between them. There are 16 residues in the CDR3. The CDR3 region has the DNA TGCGCCAGCAGCTCCTCAGAGGCTGGGGGCTACAATGAGCAGTTCTTC. This translates into CASSSSEAGGYNEQFF.

J is TRBJ2-7 and V is TRBV10-3, with 8 bases fitting TRBD2. Germline V gives CDR1 ENHRY, CDR2 SYGVKD. The junction had 4 bases not matched to a gene; V was cut back by 4 bases and J by 5 bases. This CDR3 has 13 residues. CDR3 in amino acids: CAISAGGADEQYF. The CDR3 DNA sequence: TGTGCCATCAGTGCCGGGGGGGCGGACGAGCAGTACTTC.

This chain joins TRBV7-9 and TRBJ1-2; D unresolved. V was pared by 2 bases and J by 2 bases, with 21 bases between. From germline, CDR1 is SEHNR and CDR2 FQNEAQ (reference sequence). This CDR3 has 18 residues. For the CDR3, the DNA is TGTGCCAGCAGCTTAAGAGAAGCCGGACCATCCTCAAACTATGGCTACACCTTC. Translation gives CASSLREAGPSSNYGYTF.

V gene TRBV7-9 combines with J gene TRBJ2-3; tentative D call: TRBD2 (5 bases). V was cut by 5 bases and J by 3 bases, with 15 bases left in between. Looked up from germline, CDR1 is SEHNR and CDR2 is FQNEAQ (reference sequence). The CDR3 has 15 residues. The CDR3 loop reads CASSPRTQGTDTQYF. The CDR3 DNA reads TGTGCCAGCAGCCCAAGGACTCAAGGGACAGATACGCAGTATTTT. Variable domain in full (rest from reference TRBV7-9 and TRBJ2-3): DTGVSQNPRHKITKRGQNVTFRCDPISEHNRLYWYRQTLGQGPEFLTYFQNEAQLEKSRLLSDRFSAERPKGSFSTLEIQRTEQGDSAMYLCASSPRTQGTDTQYFGPGTRLTVL.

The chain recombines TRBV6-6 with TRBJ1-3; D may be TRBD1 (5 bases). The CDR3 is 15 residues long. Looked up from germline, CDR1 is MNHNY and CDR2 is SVGAGI (reference sequence). Trimming shortened V by 6 bases and J by 0 bases, and 12 bases separated the two germline ends. CDR3 nucleotide sequence: TGTGCCAGCAGCCCGGGACCGAACTCTGGAAACACCATATATTTT. Translating gives CASSPGPNSGNTIYF.

The chain is built from TRBV4-1 and TRBJ1-5; D is uncertain. Germline-derived CDR1 and CDR2 are MGHRA and YSYEKL. The CDR3 length is 15 residues. The V end lost 0 bases, the J end lost 4 bases, and 10 bases lay between the germline ends. The CDR3 DNA is TGCGCCAGCAGCCAAGATAGGTCGGTGAATCAGCCCCAGCATTTT. The encoded protein is CASSQDRSVNQPQHF.

This clone is medium-sized. The V and J genes are TRBV13 and TRBJ2-7, with D perhaps TRBD2 (6 bases). CDR1 is PRHDT and CDR2 is FYEKMQ in the germline V gene (reference sequence). The CDR3 runs to 12 residues. Trimming stripped 4 bases from V and 5 bases from J, with 9 bases between. CDR3 amino acids: CASSSDYNEQYF. As DNA, the CDR3 is TGTGCCAGCAGCTCGGACTACAACGAGCAGTACTTC.

The chain combines TRBV29-1 with TRBJ2-1; either TRBD1 or TRBD2 may supply D (5 bases each). Germline V lookup: CDR1 SQVTM, CDR2 ANQGSEA. V dropped 2 bases and J dropped 2 bases, with 13 bases sitting between them. The CDR3 extends over 15 amino acids. The CDR3 is CSVESRGSAYNEQFF. Written as DNA, the CDR3 is TGCAGCGTTGAATCTAGGGGTAGCGCCTACAATGAGCAGTTCTTC.

V is TRBV19 and J is TRBJ2-7; D possibly corresponds to TRBD1 (6 bases). This CDR3 spans 13 amino acids. Trimming cost V 6 bases and J 3 bases, with 12 bases left between them. Germline V CDR1 and CDR2: LNHDA, SQIVND (reference sequence). Written as DNA, the CDR3 is TGTGCCAGTAGATATGGACAGAGCTACGAGCAGTACTTC. It is translated as CASRYGQSYEQYF.

J is TRBJ1-6 and V is TRBV7-9; tentative D call: TRBD1 (5 bases). The germline V gene encodes CDR1 SEHNR and CDR2 FQNEAQ (reference sequence). This CDR3 is 15 amino acids long. V was clipped by 6 bases and J by 5 bases, with 14 bases between them. Written as DNA, the CDR3 is TGTGCCAGCAGAGTCGACGGGGCCCATAATTCACCCCTCCACTTT. This sequence encodes CASRVDGAHNSPLHF.

The chain recombines TRBV11-3 with TRBJ1-1; D ambiguous. CDR1 is SGHNT and CDR2 is YENEEA in the germline V gene. The V and J ends lost 5 bases and 1 base respectively, with 8 bases between them. The CDR3 runs to 13 residues. CDR3 loop: CASSRHPNTEAFF. CDR3 nucleotides: TGTGCCAGCAGCCGTCACCCGAACACTGAAGCTTTCTTT. The full variable domain, rest sourced from reference TRBV11-3 and TRBJ1-1, is EAGVVQSPRYKIIEKKQPVAFWCNPISGHNTLYWYLQNLGQGPELLIRYENEEAVDDSQLPKDRFSAERLKGVDSTLKIQPAELGDSAVYLCASSRHPNTEAFFGQGTRLTVV.

The chain links TRBV19 to TRBJ2-2, with D unresolved. Germline CDR1 and CDR2: LNHDA and SQIVND (reference sequence). The germline V and J ends were trimmed by 8 bases and 4 bases, with 8 bases remaining between them. The CDR3 length is 12 residues. Here the CDR3 reads CASGLFTGELFF. CDR3 DNA: TGTGCCAGTGGTCTGTTCACCGGGGAGCTGTTTTTT.

This clone was seen just once. The chain links TRBV25-1 to TRBJ2-1; the D gene is possibly TRBD2 (6 bases). The CDR3 runs 14 residues. Trimming removed 4 bases at V and 7 bases at J, with 14 bases between. The germline CDR1 and CDR2 sequences are MGHDK and SYGVNS. CDR3 amino acids: CASSGSGGKNEQFF. CDR3 DNA sequence: TGTGCCAGCAGTGGTTCAGGAGGGAAGAATGAGCAGTTCTTC.